The rows below give T cell receptor beta chains drawn from one sample of a study of healthy donors' naive CD4 and CD8 T cells. MiXCR was run by TCRdb on the reads, yielding one entry per CDR3 protein. Here the sample spans 180,000 or so distinct CDR3 sequences, 65% to 75% being singletons. Source material: naive CD4+ and CD8+ T cells sorted from blood, pooled from several donors. The receptors derive from a pool of human donors in good health; the sample pools cells from several healthy donors. Both conserved end residues are part of each CDR3. D genes are given only for firm matches. Only part of the rows carry a size: once, few, many, or a class if the clone is expanded.

cdr3_aa	cdr3_nt	d_call	clone_size	v_call	j_call
CSVTARDEKLFF	TGCAGCGTTACGGCAAGAGATGAAAAACTGTTTTTT	-	-	TRBV29-1	TRBJ1-4
CATSTATGQYEQYF	TGTGCCACCAGCACAGCGACAGGGCAATACGAGCAGTACTTC	TRBD1	-	TRBV15	TRBJ2-7
CSSTSGGYNEQFF	TGCAGCTCCACTAGCGGGGGCTACAATGAGCAGTTCTTC	TRBD2	-	TRBV29-1	TRBJ2-1
CASRTGQGMDTQYF	TGTGCCAGCAGAACGGGACAGGGAATGGATACGCAGTATTTT	TRBD1	-	TRBV6-5	TRBJ2-3
CATSRGETLYGYTF	TGTGCCACCAGCAGAGGAGAGACACTCTATGGCTACACCTTC	-	once	TRBV15	TRBJ1-2
CASSFTSGIMSYNEQFF	TGTGCCAGCAGCTTTACTAGCGGGATAATGTCCTACAATGAGCAGTTCTTC	TRBD2	-	TRBV4-2	TRBJ2-1
CSARDVGQGITDSPLHF	TGCAGTGCTAGAGATGTAGGACAGGGGATCACGGATTCACCCCTCCACTTT	TRBD1	-	TRBV20-1	TRBJ1-6
CAISIGIAGYTF	TGTGCCATCAGTATAGGAATCGCTGGCTACACCTTC	-	-	TRBV10-3	TRBJ1-2
CASREAPTTYNEQFF	TGTGCCAGCAGGGAAGCCCCCACCACCTACAATGAGCAGTTCTTC	-	-	TRBV6-5	TRBJ2-1
CASSTSGYSYNEQFF	TGCGCCAGTTCGACTAGCGGCTACTCCTACAATGAGCAGTTCTTC	TRBD2	-	TRBV4-1	TRBJ2-1